This is a list of T cell receptor beta chains from one sample in a study of blood T cell repertoires in COVID-19. Sequenced by immunoSEQ multiplex PCR; TCRdb stores in-frame clones only, minus some. The sample includes roughly 130,000 clones, about four fifths of them seen just once. What was sequenced was peripheral blood. Source of these receptors: a woman under 40 who had recovered from COVID-19. Each CDR3 is given with its conserved first and last residue. Fields, in order: J gene, clone size, V gene, D gene, CDR3 DNA, CDR3 protein. A D gene is named only where the DNA matches it firmly. Clone size is stated in some rows and not others, as once, few, many or a class when expanded.

>TRBJ1-1|few|TRBV27|TRBD1
TGTGCCAGCAGTTTCCAGGGGGCTAACACTGAAGCTTTCTTT
CASSFQGANTEAFF
>TRBJ1-6|NA|TRBV6-2/TRBV6-3|TRBD1
TGTGCCAGCAGTAGGGGACAGACTATTAATTCACCCCTCCACTTT
CASSRGQTINSPLHF
>TRBJ2-3|NA|TRBV5-4|TRBD1
TGTGCCAGCAGCCCGCCCGGGACAGAGGTAGATACGCAGTATTTT
CASSPPGTEVDTQYF
>TRBJ2-7|NA|TRBV29-1|NA
TGCAGCGTCGCTATACAGGGGAGGACCTACGAGCAGTACTTC
CSVAIQGRTYEQYF
>TRBJ1-6|NA|TRBV7-9|NA
TGTGCCAGCAGCTCGGGGGGATCACCCCTCCACTTT
CASSSGGSPLHF
>TRBJ2-1|NA|TRBV24-1|NA
TGTGCCACCAGTGCCGGTGGAGGGCGATACAATGAGCAGTTCTTC
CATSAGGGRYNEQFF
>TRBJ1-5|NA|TRBV19|TRBD1
TGTGCCAGTAGGCGGGACAGAGGGAAAATGACCCAGCATTTT
CASRRDRGKMTQHF
>TRBJ2-7|NA|TRBV3-1/TRBV3-2|TRBD2
TGTGCCAGCAGCCAAGATGCCGTAGCGGGGTTGCTACGAGGGCAGTACTTC
CASSQDAVAGLLRGQYF
>TRBJ1-5|NA|TRBV19|TRBD1
TGTGCCAGTAGGACAGCGGACAGGGACGGTCAGCCCCAGCATTTT
CASRTADRDGQPQHF
>TRBJ2-7|NA|TRBV11-2|NA
TGTGCCAGCAGCTTAGATCCCAATAGCTTCCAAGAGCAGTACTTC
CASSLDPNSFQEQYF
>TRBJ1-1|NA|TRBV2|NA
TGTGCCAGCAGTTGGGGCGTAGACACTGAAGCTTTCTTT
CASSWGVDTEAFF
>TRBJ2-7|NA|TRBV4-1|NA
TGCGCCAGCAGCCTGACAGGAGGTACAGGAGAGCAGTACTTC
CASSLTGGTGEQYF
>TRBJ2-6|few|TRBV29-1|NA
TGCAGCGTTTATACTAGCCGTGGGGCCAACGTCCTGACTTTC
CSVYTSRGANVLTF
>TRBJ2-7|NA|TRBV6-5|NA
TGTGCCAGCAGGAACCGAGGCCCCGTCTCCTACGAGCAGTACTTC
CASRNRGPVSYEQYF
>TRBJ2-7|NA|TRBV13|TRBD1
TGTGCCAGCAGCATTAAACCGGGACAGGGGTACGAGCAGTACTTC
CASSIKPGQGYEQYF
>TRBJ2-2|NA|TRBV15|TRBD1
TGTGCCACCAGCAGAGGCCAACAGGGGGCAGGGGAGCTGTTTTTT
CATSRGQQGAGELFF
>TRBJ2-1|NA|TRBV18|NA
TGTGCCAGCTCACCTGATCAGTACAATGAGCAGTTCTTC
CASSPDQYNEQFF
>TRBJ1-1|NA|TRBV27|NA
TGTGCCAGCAAGTCCCTCCAGGGGATGAGGACTGAAGCTTTCTTT
CASKSLQGMRTEAFF
>TRBJ1-2|NA|TRBV4-1|TRBD1
TGCGCCAGCAGCCATGACCCGGGACAGGGGGCATCCTATGGCTACACCTTC
CASSHDPGQGASYGYTF
>TRBJ2-7|NA|TRBV2|TRBD1
TGTGCCAGCAGTGCCTGGACAGGGGTCGAGCAGTACTTC
CASSAWTGVEQYF
>TRBJ1-2|NA|TRBV6-6|NA
TGTGCCAGCAGTCAGGGGCGGCGCTGGGCGCTTCGAATCCTCTATGGCTACACCTTC
CASSQGRRWALRILYGYTF
>TRBJ1-1|NA|TRBV7-8|TRBD1
TGTGCCAGCACCGCAGGGGGGAGGACTGAAGCTTTCTTT
CASTAGGRTEAFF
>TRBJ2-1|few|TRBV7-9|TRBD2
TGTGCCAGCAGGGGGCTAGCGGGAGGGCGAAGTGAGCAGTTCTTC
CASRGLAGGRSEQFF
>TRBJ2-7|once|TRBV5-6|TRBD1
TGTGCCAGCAGGCAACAGGGGGGTAAATGGAACGAGCAGTACTTC
CASRQQGGKWNEQYF
>TRBJ1-2|NA|TRBV3-1/TRBV3-2|TRBD1
TGTGCCAGCAGCCACGGACAGGGGGCGAATGGCTACACCTTC
CASSHGQGANGYTF
>TRBJ2-1|NA|TRBV10-3|TRBD1
TGTGCCACAACTACTTCGATGGGGACAGGGAAGCATGAGCAGTTCTTC
CATTTSMGTGKHEQFF
>TRBJ1-1|NA|TRBV19|TRBD1
TGTGCCAGTGGACAGGGGTCCACTGAAGCTTTCTTT
CASGQGSTEAFF
>TRBJ1-2|NA|TRBV11-2|NA
TGTGCCAGCAGCTTAGGGCAGAACTATGGCTACACCTTC
CASSLGQNYGYTF